These 24 T cell receptor beta chains originate from one sample sequenced in a study of OX40 agonist ivuxolimab in advanced cancers. Repertoires were generated with immunoSEQ multiplex PCR, while TCRdb's copy carries only in-frame clones and drops some. The table records tens of thousands of clones, 92% of them present only once. The source was CD4+ or CD8+ T cells sorted from blood, collected in a trial of the OX40 agonist ivuxolimab. The origin of the receptors is an adult with an advanced solid tumor such as melanoma, head and neck, liver or kidney cancer.

V gene TRBV18 combines with J gene TRBJ2-4; 10 positions agree with TRBD2. Trimming took 1 base from V and 1 from J; bases not matched to a gene: 4. CDR3 size: 17 residues. Germline CDR1 and CDR2: KGHSH and LQKENI. CDR3 protein: CASSPLLAGVAKNIQYF. The CDR3 nucleotides read TGTGCCAGCTCACCACTTCTAGCGGGAGTGGCCAAAAACATTCAGTACTTC.

The J gene is TRBJ1-5, the V gene TRBV18; no reliable D call. This CDR3 has 16 amino acids. Germline V CDR1 and CDR2: KGHSH, LQKENI. Trimming removed 3 bases from V and 4 bases from J, with 16 bases in between. CDR3 region: CASSPPTVSGNQPQHF. DNA for the CDR3: TGTGCCAGCTCACCCCCTACGGTGAGTGGGAATCAGCCCCAGCATTTT.

For the CDR3, the DNA is TGTGCCAGCAGCTCGAGAGGGGGGCCAGGAGCGGGAGGGGTAGATACGCAGTATTTT. This gives the protein CASSSRGGPGAGGVDTQYF. The V call is TRBV9, the J call TRBJ2-3; 10 positions agree with TRBD2. Trimming cost V 4 bases and J 5 bases; bases outside gene matches: 19. The germline CDR1 and CDR2 sequences are SGDLS and YYNGEE. The CDR3 extends over 19 amino acids.

Only a few counts were recorded for this clone. This chain uses TRBV2 with TRBJ1-2, with D tentatively TRBD1 (6 bases). Trimming cost V 1 base and J 7 bases, with 10 bases left between them. The V gene's germline CDR1 is SNHLY and CDR2 FYNNEI. This CDR3 has 13 amino acids. As DNA, the CDR3 is TGTGCCAGCAGTGAAGTGTCAGGGGCTGGCTACACCTTC. It codes for CASSEVSGAGYTF.

The chain employs TRBV5-6 and TRBJ2-7, with a tentative D call TRBD2 (5 bases). From germline, CDR1 is SGHDT and CDR2 YYEEEE. CDR3 length equals 15 residues. The V end lost 4 bases, the J end lost 7 bases, and 21 bases lay between the germline ends. The CDR3 nucleotides are TGTGCCAGCAGCCCCTCTTTCTGGGAGCAGCGGGAGCAGTACTTC. It specifies CASSPSFWEQREQYF.

The chain links TRBV7-9 to TRBJ1-2; 7 positions match TRBD1. The CDR3 length is 16 residues. Germline-derived CDR1 and CDR2 are SEHNR and FQNEAQ (reference sequence). The trim removed 5 bases at V and 2 bases at J, leaving 11 bases unmatched. The CDR3 region has the DNA TGTGCCAGCAGCCCCAGTCCGGGACAGAGAAACTATGGCTACACCTTC. Amino acids: CASSPSPGQRNYGYTF.

The chain has TRBV7-2 and TRBJ2-5; D not resolved. The CDR3 loop spans 12 amino acids. Trimming cost V 3 bases and J 7 bases, with 9 bases left between them. Germline V lookup: CDR1 SGHTA, CDR2 FQGNSA. The CDR3 loop reads CASSFPPGTQYF. The CDR3 coding sequence is TGTGCCAGCAGCTTCCCCCCAGGGACCCAGTACTTC. Full variable domain (outside the CDR3, taken from reference TRBV7-2 and TRBJ2-5): GAGVSQSPSNKVTEKGKDVELRCDPISGHTALYWYRQSLGQGLEFLIYFQGNSAPDKSGLPSDRFSAERTGGSVSTLTIQRTQQEDSAVYLCASSFPPGTQYFGPGTRLLVL.

The J gene is TRBJ2-3, the V gene TRBV30; maybe TRBD2 (6 bases). CDR1 and CDR2 from the germline V gene are GTSNPN and SVGIG (reference sequence). V was trimmed by 3 bases and J by 5 bases, leaving 15 bases between them. The CDR3 has 14 residues. The DNA of the CDR3 is TGTGCCTGGAGCCGGACCGGGAGTGGAGATACGCAGTATTTT. Its protein product is CAWSRTGSGDTQYF.

The table lists this clone with a count of one. The chain employs TRBV30 and TRBJ1-2; D gene uncertain. Germline-derived CDR1 and CDR2 are GTSNPN and SVGIG (reference sequence). The V end was cut by 3 bases, the J end by 8 bases, with 10 bases between. The CDR3 length is 11 residues. The DNA for the CDR3 is TGTGCCTGGAGCCGGGATCTGGGCTACACCTTC. As protein: CAWSRDLGYTF. The complete variable domain, with remaining parts taken from reference TRBV30 and TRBJ1-2, reads SQTIHQWPATLVQPVGSPLSLECTVEGTSNPNLYWYRQAAGRGLQLLFYSVGIGQISSEVPQNLSASRPQDRQFILSSKKLLLSDSGFYLCAWSRDLGYTFGSGTRLTVV.

This clone is a singleton in its sample. This rearrangement joins TRBV2 to TRBJ1-4; perhaps TRBD1 as D (5 bases). V was clipped by 7 bases and J by 3 bases, with 9 bases between them. This CDR3 has 13 amino acids. The germline V gene encodes CDR1 SNHLY and CDR2 FYNNEI. The CDR3 loop reads CASNWDPNEKLFF. The CDR3 DNA reads TGTGCCAGCAATTGGGACCCTAATGAAAAACTGTTTTTT. The variable domain in full, completed from reference TRBV2 and TRBJ1-4, reads EPEVTQTPSHQVTQMGQEVILRCVPISNHLYFYWYRQILGQKVEFLVSFYNNEISEKSEIFDDQFSVERPDGSNFTLKIRSTKLEDSAMYFCASNWDPNEKLFFGSGTQLSVL.

This chain connects TRBV5-1 to TRBJ2-1, with 10 bases lining up with TRBD2. V was clipped by 0 bases and J by 2 bases; unmatched bases: 2. Per the germline V gene, CDR1 is SGHRS and CDR2 is YFSETQ. The CDR3 length is 16 residues. The CDR3 loop is CASSLAGLATYNEQFF. In DNA, the CDR3 is TGCGCCAGCAGCTTGGCGGGACTAGCGACCTACAATGAGCAGTTCTTC.

The chain carries TRBV5-5 and TRBJ1-2, with D maybe TRBD1 (5 bases). Trimming took 4 bases from V and 8 from J, leaving 12 bases between them. The CDR3 loop spans 12 amino acids. Germline values: CDR1 SGHKS, CDR2 YYEKEE (reference sequence). The CDR3 DNA reads as TGTGCCAGCAGCAGAGGGGAGGCAGGCTACACCTTC. Encoded protein: CASSRGEAGYTF.

The chain employs TRBV25-1 and TRBJ1-1; maybe TRBD1 (5 bases). The germline gives CDR1 MGHDK, CDR2 SYGVNS. Trimming took off 6 bases at V and 0 bases at J, with 17 bases between the two ends. This CDR3 region has 16 residues. Here the CDR3 DNA reads TGTGCCAGCAGCCTCGAGGCAGGGACGGTGAACACTGAAGCTTTCTTT. This encodes CASSLEAGTVNTEAFF.

V gene TRBV5-4 combines with J gene TRBJ1-1; the D gene is possibly TRBD1 (5 bases). This CDR3 comprises 14 residues. Germline V gene data show CDR1 as SGHNT and CDR2 as YYREEE (reference sequence). Trimming pared 4 bases from V and 0 bases from J, leaving 10 bases between. CDR3 nucleotides: TGTGCCAGCAGCGTGGGACTTATGAACACTGAAGCTTTCTTT. It specifies CASSVGLMNTEAFF.

The rearrangement links TRBV29-1 to TRBJ1-2; D perhaps matches TRBD1 (5 bases). Germline CDR1 is SQVTM and CDR2 is ANQGSEA. V was clipped by 7 bases and J by 3 bases, with 15 bases between them. The CDR3 runs 13 residues. CDR3 nucleotides: TGCAGCGGTGGGGGTGGCCCACACTATGGCTACACCTTC. Its translation is CSGGGGPHYGYTF.

The genes are TRBV18 and TRBJ2-7, with D possibly being TRBD2 (6 bases). The CDR3 runs 14 residues. V was trimmed by 0 bases and J by 9 bases, leaving 15 bases between them. Germline CDR1 and CDR2: KGHSH and LQKENI. The CDR3 bases are TGTGCCAGCTCACCACCGGAGGGTAGGGTTCGGCAGTACTTC. It yields the protein CASSPPEGRVRQYF.

The CDR3: CASSSPNTEAFF. CDR3 DNA: TGTGCCAGCAGTTCCCCAAACACTGAAGCTTTCTTT. The chain combines TRBV6-5 with TRBJ1-1; D uncertain. The CDR3 spans 12 residues. V was cut by 4 bases and J by 2 bases, with 5 bases left in between. CDR1 and CDR2 from the germline V gene are MNHEY and SVGAGI.

The chain joins TRBV6-1 to TRBJ2-7; 9 nucleotides line up with TRBD1. The CDR3 is 17 amino acids. Trimming cost V 3 bases and J 0 bases; bases outside gene matches: 9. Germline CDR1 MNHNS, CDR2 SASEGT. The CDR3 DNA follows: TGTGCCAGCAGTGACCCGGGGGGACAGGGAATCTCCTACGAGCAGTACTTC. Residues: CASSDPGGQGISYEQYF.

The rearrangement uses TRBV5-1 and TRBJ2-1; 9 nucleotides agree with TRBD2. The trim removed 5 bases at V and 7 bases at J, leaving 10 bases unmatched. Germline V lookup: CDR1 SGHRS, CDR2 YFSETQ. The CDR3 has 15 amino acids. CDR3 region: CASSPGTSMGNEQFF. CDR3 coding DNA: TGCGCCAGCAGTCCCGGGACTAGCATGGGGAATGAGCAGTTCTTC.

The CDR3 here is CASSAWAGGNTEAFF. The DNA of the CDR3 is TGTGCCAGCAGTGCCTGGGCAGGCGGGAACACTGAAGCTTTCTTT. The chain employs TRBV6-5 and TRBJ1-1; D gene uncertain. The CDR3 has 15 amino acids. Trimming stripped 5 bases from V and 1 base from J, with 14 bases between. The V gene's germline CDR1 is MNHEY and CDR2 SVGAGI.

The V call is TRBV4-2, the J call TRBJ1-5; the D gene is possibly TRBD1 (6 bases). Trimming took off 1 base at V and 9 bases at J, with 13 bases between the two ends. Germline CDR1 reads LGHNA; CDR2 reads YNFKEQ. CDR3 length: 14 amino acids. For the CDR3, the DNA is TGTGCCAGCAGCCAAGGGGGGGGCGCCGGGCCCCAGCATTTT. Amino acid sequence: CASSQGGGAGPQHF.

The chain recombines TRBV5-1 with TRBJ2-1; 12 positions match TRBD2. Losses at the gene ends were 1 base for V and 2 bases for J; bases not matched to a gene: 4. The CDR3 is 17 residues long. Germline V gives CDR1 SGHRS, CDR2 YFSETQ. The DNA for the CDR3 is TGCGCCAGCAGCTTGACTAGCGGGAGGTGGGCCTACAATGAGCAGTTCTTC. It translates to CASSLTSGRWAYNEQFF.

This clone was seen only once. The V call is TRBV19, the J call TRBJ2-7; 7 bases fit TRBD1. The CDR3 spans 14 residues. Germline V gene lookup returns CDR1 LNHDA and CDR2 SQIVND (reference sequence). The V and J ends lost 4 bases and 1 base, in that order; junction bases with no gene match: 4. As DNA, the CDR3 is TGTGCCAGTAGTAACAGGGGTCCATCCTACGAGCAGTACTTC. The encoded protein is CASSNRGPSYEQYF.

The chain joins TRBV20-1 to TRBJ2-7; D remains unclear. Germline CDR1 is DFQATT and CDR2 is SNEGSKA (reference sequence). V was clipped by 5 bases and J by 0 bases, with 5 bases between them. The CDR3 runs 11 residues. The CDR3 loop reads CSAADSYEQYF. The CDR3 nucleotides read TGCAGTGCTGCGGACTCCTACGAGCAGTACTTC.